This T cell receptor beta chain appears in the sequencing data of a study of cytomegalovirus exposure and HLA in healthy donors. General study results and limits: The finding came from a later analysis; first-cohort TCR clusters tended to co-occur in the 130 or so validation repertoires. In vitro data verified a few CMV-associated chains as specific for CMV antigens.

Comments on this clone: Antigen specificity is unknown.

Data came from immunoSEQ multiplex PCR; TCRdb stores just in-frame clones and leaves some out. The repertoire includes about 78,000 clones, almost 97% of them detected once, and 1.6% sits in the top ten. This TCR came from a man aged 18 to 30 in good health and CMV-seropositive. Sequencing was carried out using PBMCs.

CDR3: CASSPNLGLSYEQYF. The DNA of the CDR3 is TGCGCCAGCAGCCCCAATTTGGGACTTTCCTACGAGCAGTACTTC. The J gene is TRBJ2-7, the V gene TRBV5-1; TRBD2 is a possible D gene (6 bases). V was pared by 4 bases and J by 1 base, with 15 bases between. CDR1 and CDR2 (germline): SGHRS, YFSETQ. CDR3 length: 15 amino acids.